This record covers a single T cell receptor beta chain. The sample belongs to a study of T cell repertoires in cytomegalovirus infection. V was shortened by 7 bases and J by 0 bases, with 15 bases between the two germline ends. The CDR3 totals 16 residues. MiXCR was run by TCRdb on the reads, yielding one entry per CDR3 protein. Seen here are some 180,000 distinct CDR3 sequences, 17% observed once, and the top ten hold approximately 25%. This TCR came from a human donor in good health (CMV status not recorded). Some clones in this sample may be carry-over from other donors' samples. The chain employs TRBV12-3 or TRBV12-4 and TRBJ2-2, with no clear D. The sample consisted of CD8+ T cells from PBMCs. CDR3 bases: TGTGCCAGCACCAAGACGGCTTTAGCGAACACCGGGGAGCTGTTTTTT. Amino acid sequence: CASTKTALANTGELFF.